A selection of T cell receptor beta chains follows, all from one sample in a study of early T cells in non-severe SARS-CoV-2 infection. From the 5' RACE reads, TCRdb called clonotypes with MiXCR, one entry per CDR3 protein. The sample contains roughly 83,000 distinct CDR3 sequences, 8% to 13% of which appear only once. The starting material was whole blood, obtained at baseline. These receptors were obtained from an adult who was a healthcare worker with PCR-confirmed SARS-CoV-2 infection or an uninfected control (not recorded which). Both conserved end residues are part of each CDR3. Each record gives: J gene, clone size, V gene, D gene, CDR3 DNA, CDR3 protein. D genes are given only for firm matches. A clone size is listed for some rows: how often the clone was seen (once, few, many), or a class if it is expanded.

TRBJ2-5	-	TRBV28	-	TGTGCCAGCAGTTTTCTGGGGGATACGGAGACCCAGTACTTC	CASSFLGDTETQYF
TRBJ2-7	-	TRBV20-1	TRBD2	TGCAGTGCTAGAGACGCTAGCGGGAGCTCCTACGAGCAGTACTTC	CSARDASGSSYEQYF
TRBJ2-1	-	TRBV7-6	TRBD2	TGTGCCAGCAGATCCAGCGCGGGACTAGCGGGAAGTGAGCAGTTCTTC	CASRSSAGLAGSEQFF
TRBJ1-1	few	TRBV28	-	TGTGCCAGCAGCCGACTCTTAAACGCAGGGAACACTGAAGCTTTCTTT	CASSRLLNAGNTEAFF
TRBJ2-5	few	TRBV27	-	TGTGCCAGCAGTTTCGGGACGGCAACTCAAGAGACCCAGTACTTC	CASSFGTATQETQYF
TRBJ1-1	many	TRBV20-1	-	TGCAGTGCTATCCCCCGTACTTGGTCTGACACTGAAGCTTTCTTT	CSAIPRTWSDTEAFF
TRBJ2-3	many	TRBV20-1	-	TGCAGTGCTAGACTTATCACTAGCACAGATACGCAGTATTTT	CSARLITSTDTQYF
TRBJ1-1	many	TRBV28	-	TGTGCCAGCACCCCGGATGTCGGCAGCCTTAACACTGAAGCTTTCTTT	CASTPDVGSLNTEAFF
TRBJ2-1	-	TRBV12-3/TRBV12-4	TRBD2	TGTGCCAGCAGCCCCCTGCTAGCGGGAGGCAATGAGCAGTTCTTC	CASSPLLAGGNEQFF
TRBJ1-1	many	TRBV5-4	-	TGTGCCAGCAGCGAGCAGGGTACCACTGAAGCTTTCTTT	CASSEQGTTEAFF
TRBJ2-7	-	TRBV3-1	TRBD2	TGTGCCACTTCGGGGGTAGCGGGAGTGGAAGAGCAGTACTTC	CATSGVAGVEEQYF
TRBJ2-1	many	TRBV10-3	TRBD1	TGTGCCATCAGTGACAGACAGGGGGAAAGTGAGCAGTTCTTC	CAISDRQGESEQFF
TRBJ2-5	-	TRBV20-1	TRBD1	TGCAGTGCTAGGCCGGGACAGGGGGCCCAACGGACCCAGTACTTC	CSARPGQGAQRTQYF
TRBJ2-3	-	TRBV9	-	TGTGCCAGCAGCGTAGGAGTGAAGGATACGCAGTATTTT	CASSVGVKDTQYF
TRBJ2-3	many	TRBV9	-	TGTGCCAGCAGCGTAGTTCCTAGCGGCACAGATACGCAGTATTTT	CASSVVPSGTDTQYF
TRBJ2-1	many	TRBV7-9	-	TGTGCCAGCAGACCTAACGGACCTCCCCCGATCTTC	CASRPNGPPPIF
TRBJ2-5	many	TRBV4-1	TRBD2	TGCGCCAGCAGCCAAGGGGAGCGGGAGGTCGTGGCCCAGTACTTC	CASSQGEREVVAQYF
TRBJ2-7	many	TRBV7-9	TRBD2	TGTGCCAGCAGCTCGGACCCGGGACTAGCGGGAAATCAACAGTACTTC	CASSSDPGLAGNQQYF
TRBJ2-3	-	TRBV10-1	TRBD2	TGCGCCAGCAGTAAGACTAGTGGGAGGGCCGGAGATACGCAGTATTTT	CASSKTSGRAGDTQYF
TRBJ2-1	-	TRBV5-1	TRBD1	TGCGCCAGCAGCTCCAGACAGGGACGGAATGAGCAGTTCTTC	CASSSRQGRNEQFF
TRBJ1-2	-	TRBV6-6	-	TGTGCCAGCAGTTTCAGGGAAAGTGGCTACACCTTC	CASSFRESGYTF
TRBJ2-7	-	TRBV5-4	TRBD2	TGTGCCAGCAGCACCTTCGGGACTACCACCTACGAGCAGTACTTC	CASSTFGTTTYEQYF
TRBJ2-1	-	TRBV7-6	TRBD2	TGTGCCAGCAGCCCCTACCCCCTAGCGGGAGATTACAATGAGCAGTTCTTC	CASSPYPLAGDYNEQFF
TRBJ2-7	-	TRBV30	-	TGTGCCTGGAGTGGTACGGGCCTCTACGAGCAGTACTTC	CAWSGTGLYEQYF
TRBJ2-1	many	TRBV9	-	TGTGCCAGCAGCGTTGGTGGGCCAGGCTACAATGAGCAGTTCTTC	CASSVGGPGYNEQFF
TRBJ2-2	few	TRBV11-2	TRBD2	TGTGCCAGCAGGGGACTAGCGGGCAACACCGGGGAGCTGTTTTTT	CASRGLAGNTGELFF
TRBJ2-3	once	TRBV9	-	TGTGCCAGCAGCGTAGAAGCTAGGTCAGATACGCAGTATTTT	CASSVEARSDTQYF
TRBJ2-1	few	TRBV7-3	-	TGTGCCAGCAGCTTGGCCGGGGACTACAATGAGCAGTTCTTC	CASSLAGDYNEQFF
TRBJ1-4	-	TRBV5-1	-	TGCGCCAGCAGCTTGGCAGGGCCCCCTAATGAAAAACTGTTTTTT	CASSLAGPPNEKLFF
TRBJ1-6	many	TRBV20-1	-	TGCAGTGCTAGATTAGTATCTGGCTCCTATAATTCACCCCTCCACTTT	CSARLVSGSYNSPLHF
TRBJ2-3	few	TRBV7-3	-	TGTGCCAGCGGACCGGGGGGCCCCGGAGGAGGTACGCAGTATTTT	CASGPGGPGGGTQYF
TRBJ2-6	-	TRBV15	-	TGTGCCACCAGCCCTACCGGGGACTCTGGGGCCAACGTCCTGACTTTC	CATSPTGDSGANVLTF
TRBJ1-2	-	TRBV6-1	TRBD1	TGTGCCAGCAGTCGGACAGGGGGCGATTTTGGCTACACCTTC	CASSRTGGDFGYTF
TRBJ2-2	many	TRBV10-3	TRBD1	TGTGCCATCAGAGGGGGACAGGGTGACACCGGGGAGCTGTTTTTT	CAIRGGQGDTGELFF
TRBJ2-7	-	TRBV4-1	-	TGCGCCAGCAGCGAATTAGGGGCCGATTACGAGCAGTACTTC	CASSELGADYEQYF
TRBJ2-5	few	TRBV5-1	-	TGCGCCAGCAGCTTGGAAGGGGCAGCGAACCAAGAGACCCAGTACTTC	CASSLEGAANQETQYF
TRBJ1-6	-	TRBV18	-	TGTGCCAGCTCAACGACACCGGAGAGTTCACCCCTCCACTTT	CASSTTPESSPLHF
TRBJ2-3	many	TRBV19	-	TGTGCCAGTACTCTGCGGGACGCAGATACGCAGTATTTT	CASTLRDADTQYF
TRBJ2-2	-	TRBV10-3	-	TGTGCCATCAGTGACAGCGTATCCCCGGACACCGGGGAGCTGTTTTTT	CAISDSVSPDTGELFF
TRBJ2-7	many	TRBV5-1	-	TGCGCCAGCAGCTTGGGGGAGAATGACTACGAGCAGTACTTC	CASSLGENDYEQYF
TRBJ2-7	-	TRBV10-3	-	TGTGCCATCAGGCAGGGCCACGAGCAGTACTTC	CAIRQGHEQYF
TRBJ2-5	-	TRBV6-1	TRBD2	TGTGCCAGCAGTGAATATGGGGGGGATGAGACCCAGTACTTC	CASSEYGGDETQYF
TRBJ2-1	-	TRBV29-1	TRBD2	TGCAGCGTTTTAGCGGGGGCGTCCGACAATGAGCAGTTCTTC	CSVLAGASDNEQFF
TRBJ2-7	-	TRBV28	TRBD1	TGTGCCAGCAGTACCCTTACAGGGGGCGCCTACGAGCAGTACTTC	CASSTLTGGAYEQYF
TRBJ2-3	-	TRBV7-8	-	TGTGCCAGCAACCGGGGCACAGATACGCAGTATTTT	CASNRGTDTQYF
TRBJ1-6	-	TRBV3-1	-	TGTGCCAGCAGCCAGGGCTCCTATAATTCACCCCTCCACTTT	CASSQGSYNSPLHF
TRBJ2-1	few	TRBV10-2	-	TGCGCCAGCAGTGGATTTAGCGGAGATGAGCAGTTCTTC	CASSGFSGDEQFF
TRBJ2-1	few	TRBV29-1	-	TGCAGCGTCCGAACGAAGGCTCTGAACAATGAGCAGTTCTTC	CSVRTKALNNEQFF
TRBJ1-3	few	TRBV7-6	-	TGTGCCAGCAGCTTAAATTCGGGGTCTGGAAACACCATATATTTT	CASSLNSGSGNTIYF
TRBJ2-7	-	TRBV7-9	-	TGTGCCAGCAGCTTAGCGAGGGGGGATCAGTACTTC	CASSLARGDQYF
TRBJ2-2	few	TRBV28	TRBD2	TGTGCCACCTCTTCTTCGGGACTAGCGGGAGGGTGGACCGGGGAGCTGTTTTTT	CATSSSGLAGGWTGELFF
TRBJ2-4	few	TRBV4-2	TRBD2	TGTGCCAGCAGCCAAGTTATACTAGCGGGAGACCTAGCCAAAAACATTCAGTACTTC	CASSQVILAGDLAKNIQYF
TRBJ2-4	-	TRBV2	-	TGTGCCAGCAGTTGGACCACAGGGCCACCAAAAAACATTCAGTACTTC	CASSWTTGPPKNIQYF
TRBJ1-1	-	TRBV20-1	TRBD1	TGCAGTGCTAAAGGACAGGGAGGCACTGAAGCTTTCTTT	CSAKGQGGTEAFF
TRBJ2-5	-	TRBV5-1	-	TGCGCCAGCAGCTCTCGGGGCCTCGGTAGGCGAGAGACCCAGTACTTC	CASSSRGLGRRETQYF
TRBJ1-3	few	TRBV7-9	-	TGTGCCAGCAGCCCAAAGGACCCCGGGGGAAACACCATATATTTT	CASSPKDPGGNTIYF
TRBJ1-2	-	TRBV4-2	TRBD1	TGTGCCAGCAGCCAAGAGACAGGGTTGGGCTACACCTTC	CASSQETGLGYTF
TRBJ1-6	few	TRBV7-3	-	TGTGCCAGCAGCCTCACCGAAAATTCACCCCTCCACTTT	CASSLTENSPLHF
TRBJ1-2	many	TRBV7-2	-	TGTGCCAGCAGCAACCGACATTCCTCTAACTATGGCTACACCTTC	CASSNRHSSNYGYTF